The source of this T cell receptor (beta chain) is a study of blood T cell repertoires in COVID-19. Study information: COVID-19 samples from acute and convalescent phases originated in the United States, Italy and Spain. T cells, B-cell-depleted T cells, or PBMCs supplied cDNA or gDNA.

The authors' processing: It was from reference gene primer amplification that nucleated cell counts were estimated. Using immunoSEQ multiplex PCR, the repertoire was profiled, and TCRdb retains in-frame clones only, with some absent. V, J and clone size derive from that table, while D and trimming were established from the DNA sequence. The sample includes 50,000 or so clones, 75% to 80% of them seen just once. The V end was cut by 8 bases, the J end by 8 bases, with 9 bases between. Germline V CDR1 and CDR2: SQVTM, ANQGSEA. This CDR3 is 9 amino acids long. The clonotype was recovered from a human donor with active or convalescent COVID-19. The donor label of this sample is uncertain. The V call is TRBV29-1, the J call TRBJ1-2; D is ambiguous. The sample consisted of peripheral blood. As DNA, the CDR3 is TGCAGCATTGGGGAGGGCTACACCTTC. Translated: CSIGEGYTF.